Listed here are 25 T cell receptor beta chains from one sample, sequenced in a study of OX40 agonist ivuxolimab in advanced cancers. The protocol was immunoSEQ multiplex PCR, while the TCRdb copy is restricted to in-frame clones and leaves out a portion. Of roughly 89,000 clones in the sample, 90% are singletons; the top ten hold about 7%. Sequenced here: CD4+ or CD8+ T cells sorted from blood, sampled in a trial of the OX40 agonist ivuxolimab. These receptors all come from an adult with an advanced solid tumor such as melanoma, head and neck, liver or kidney cancer.

The chain combines TRBV7-2 with TRBJ2-1; 9 positions match TRBD2. The CDR3 consists of 13 residues. Germline V gene data show CDR1 as SGHTA and CDR2 as FQGNSA. V was clipped by 8 bases and J by 8 bases; unmatched bases: 7. The CDR3 sequence is CASFRQREDEQFF. Written as DNA, the CDR3 is TGTGCCAGCTTCCGTCAGCGGGAGGATGAGCAGTTCTTC.

This chain connects TRBV5-1 to TRBJ1-1, with D unresolved. CDR1 is SGHRS, CDR2 YFSETQ, per germline. This CDR3 spans 14 amino acids. V was clipped by 1 base and J by 3 bases, with 10 bases between them. DNA of the CDR3: TGCGCCAGCAGCTTGACGGATGATGACACTGAAGCTTTCTTT. Its protein product is CASSLTDDDTEAFF.

The chain joins TRBV6-1 to TRBJ1-2; D is ambiguous. Germline CDR1 is MNHNS and CDR2 is SASEGT. V was shortened by 2 bases and J by 6 bases, with 13 bases between the two germline ends. This CDR3 has 14 amino acids. The CDR3 DNA follows: TGTGCCAGCAGTGAAAGCGGAGGGCTGGATGGCTACACCTTC. Translating gives CASSESGGLDGYTF.

Only a few counts were recorded for this clone. V gene TRBV10-3 combines with J gene TRBJ2-3, with 7 positions matching TRBD2. This CDR3 comprises 14 residues. Unmatched junction bases numbered 6, after V lost 4 bases and J lost 5 bases. Germline CDR1 ENHRY, CDR2 SYGVKD. CDR3 nucleotide sequence: TGTGCCATCAGTGCCGAGGGACTAAAAGATACGCAGTATTTT. Amino acids: CAISAEGLKDTQYF.

This chain uses TRBV6-5 with TRBJ1-4; no firm D call. Trimming left V 1 base short and J 6 bases short, with 12 bases between. This CDR3 region has 15 residues. Germline V lookup: CDR1 MNHEY, CDR2 SVGAGI. The CDR3 sequence: CASSYLGSQYEKLFF. Here the CDR3 DNA reads TGTGCCAGCAGTTACTTAGGCAGCCAATATGAAAAACTGTTTTTT.

This chain connects TRBV19 to TRBJ2-1; TRBD2 matches at 13 bases. CDR1 is LNHDA, CDR2 SQIVND, per germline (reference sequence). After removal of 3 bases from V and 3 bases from J, the junction contained 20 bases not matched to a gene. The CDR3 runs to 22 residues. As DNA, the CDR3 is TGTGCCAGTAGTATGGGGGGGCTGGGACTAGCGGGATTCCGGAGGGGCTACAATGAGCAGTTCTTC. Its translation: CASSMGGLGLAGFRRGYNEQFF.

Comment on this clone: The sample carries other DNA sequences with the same CDR3. V and J are TRBV5-6 and TRBJ1-5; no clear D gene. Between the trimmed V and J ends, which lost 0 bases and 4 bases, there was a span of 2 bases. CDR1 is SGHDT, CDR2 YYEEEE, per germline. The CDR3 runs to 12 residues. Here the CDR3 DNA reads TGTGCCAGCAGCTTGGGGAATCAGCCCCAGCATTTT. Amino acids: CASSLGNQPQHF.

This clone was recorded once. Other DNA sequences in this sample translate to the same CDR3. The chain carries TRBV4-1 and TRBJ2-1; 14 nucleotides align to TRBD2. The junction had 13 bases not matched to a gene; V was cut back by 4 bases and J by 8 bases. The CDR3 totals 18 residues. The germline CDR1 and CDR2 sequences are MGHRA and YSYEKL. The CDR3 coding sequence is TGCGCCAGCAGCCGGTACGGACTAGCGGGAGGTAGGAATGATGAGCAGTTCTTC. Translation: CASSRYGLAGGRNDEQFF.

This clone has more than one count but fewer than ten. CDR3 sequence: CASRAGLAGGDTQYF. The CDR3 DNA follows: TGCGCCAGCAGGGCGGGACTAGCGGGAGGAGATACGCAGTATTTT. The chain is built from TRBV5-1 and TRBJ2-3; 15 positions agree with TRBD2. The CDR3 is 15 residues long. Trimming took 5 bases from V and 5 from J; bases not matched to a gene: 3. The germline V gene encodes CDR1 SGHRS and CDR2 YFSETQ.

The chain is built from TRBV7-2 and TRBJ2-2, with D maybe TRBD1 (7 bases). The CDR3 is 16 residues long. Per germline, CDR1 SGHTA and CDR2 FQGNSA. The V end was cut by 5 bases, the J end by 4 bases, with 17 bases between. The CDR3 DNA sequence: TGTGCCAGCAGCACGCGGACAGGAGGGGCCACCGGGGAGCTGTTTTTT. It encodes CASSTRTGGATGELFF.

This chain uses TRBV5-1 with TRBJ2-2; 13 bases agree with TRBD2. Germline assignment: CDR1 SGHRS and CDR2 YFSETQ. The length of the CDR3 is 17 residues. V lost 3 bases, J lost 7 bases, and 9 bases stayed unmatched. CDR3 residues: CASSSSGTSGIGGELFF. As DNA, the CDR3 is TGCGCCAGCAGCTCATCCGGGACTAGCGGGATTGGCGGGGAGCTGTTTTTT.

This clone was counted a single time. The V call is TRBV5-1, the J call TRBJ2-7; 13 nucleotides agree with TRBD2. CDR1 is SGHRS and CDR2 is YFSETQ in the germline V gene. This CDR3 has 18 residues. After removal of 2 bases from V and 5 bases from J, the junction contained 13 bases not matched to a gene. The DNA of the CDR3 is TGCGCCAGCAGCTTTACCGGGACTAGCGGGGCTCGCTTTAACGAGCAGTACTTC. Amino acid sequence: CASSFTGTSGARFNEQYF.

The V gene is TRBV19, the J gene TRBJ1-2; TRBD1 is a possible D gene (6 bases). Germline V gene data show CDR1 as LNHDA and CDR2 as SQIVND (reference sequence). The CDR3 spans 18 residues. Trimming took off 4 bases at V and 4 bases at J, with 25 bases between the two ends. The CDR3 protein is CASSTFKAGAKFFYGYTF. CDR3 bases: TGTGCCAGTAGTACTTTTAAGGCAGGGGCCAAATTTTTCTATGGCTACACCTTC.

The chain recombines TRBV27 with TRBJ2-7, with TRBD2 matching 13 bases. Per the germline V gene, CDR1 is MNHEY and CDR2 is SMNVEV (reference sequence). This CDR3 contains 15 residues. The V gene end was trimmed by 5 bases and the J gene end by 7 bases; junction bases not matched to a gene: 8. In nucleotides, the CDR3 is TGTGCCAGCAGTATGGGACTAGCGGGGTTGGGTGAGCAGTACTTC. Its translation is CASSMGLAGLGEQYF.

The chain recombines TRBV4-1 with TRBJ2-7; D possibly corresponds to TRBD1 (5 bases). Germline V gene sequence: CDR1 MGHRA, CDR2 YSYEKL. V dropped 4 bases and J dropped 2 bases, with 6 bases sitting between them. The CDR3 is 12 residues long. The CDR3 sequence: CASSPGTYEQYF. CDR3 coding DNA: TGCGCCAGCAGCCCAGGGACCTACGAGCAGTACTTC.

The chain recombines TRBV7-9 with TRBJ2-7, with 9 nucleotides matching TRBD2. V shed 5 bases, J shed 2 bases, and the junction held 13 bases outside the gene matches. The germline gives CDR1 SEHNR, CDR2 FQNEAQ (reference sequence). The CDR3 runs to 17 residues. CDR3 amino acids: CASSPRGAGGPTYEQYF. The CDR3 region has the DNA TGTGCCAGCAGCCCCCGCGGGGCGGGAGGGCCAACCTACGAGCAGTACTTC.

This rearrangement joins TRBV19 to TRBJ2-3; weak D call: TRBD2 (5 bases). V lost 4 bases and J 3 bases, leaving 11 bases between the germline ends. The CDR3 consists of 14 residues. Germline V gene sequence: CDR1 LNHDA, CDR2 SQIVND (reference sequence). CDR3 loop: CASSTGIRTDTQYF. CDR3 nucleotide sequence: TGTGCCAGTAGTACGGGGATACGGACAGATACGCAGTATTTT.

The genes are TRBV5-1 and TRBJ1-5, with 8 bases aligning to TRBD1. Germline values: CDR1 SGHRS, CDR2 YFSETQ. The CDR3 runs 16 residues. The junction had 8 bases not matched to a gene; V was cut back by 4 bases and J by 2 bases. The CDR3 sequence is CASSLPGQVGNQPQHF. The DNA for the CDR3 is TGCGCCAGCAGCCTACCGGGACAGGTCGGCAATCAGCCCCAGCATTTT.

The chain carries TRBV5-4 and TRBJ2-7; 12 bases agree with TRBD2. With 4 bases clipped from V and 5 bases from J, the junction kept 4 bases outside the gene matches. The length of the CDR3 is 14 residues. Germline V gene sequence: CDR1 SGHNT, CDR2 YYREEE (reference sequence). The CDR3 DNA follows: TGTGCCAGCAGCCGAGGACTAGCGGGAAACGAGCAGTACTTC. Amino acids: CASSRGLAGNEQYF.

The rearrangement links TRBV2 to TRBJ1-2, with D possibly being TRBD1 (6 bases). V was clipped by 6 bases and J by 0 bases, with 14 bases between them. Germline values: CDR1 SNHLY, CDR2 FYNNEI. CDR3 length equals 15 residues. The CDR3 reads CASRIGQQSNYGYTF. The CDR3 nucleotides are TGTGCCAGCAGAATCGGACAGCAGTCTAACTATGGCTACACCTTC.

The V and J genes are TRBV11-2 and TRBJ2-7; D gene uncertain. Per germline, CDR1 SGHAT and CDR2 FQNNGV. The V end was cut by 1 base, the J end by 3 bases, with 4 bases between. The CDR3 is made up of 12 amino acids. DNA for the CDR3: TGTGCCAGCAGCTTAGGGTTCTACGAGCAGTACTTC. Translation: CASSLGFYEQYF.

This rearrangement joins TRBV2 to TRBJ2-5; the match to TRBD2 covers 10 bases. Judging by the DNA end, TRBJ2-7 fits better; the J call may be wrong. The CDR3 is made up of 16 amino acids. CDR1 SNHLY and CDR2 FYNNEI come from the germline V gene. This chain's CDR3 is CASSEIFSGRFYEQYF. The DNA of the CDR3 is TGTGCCAGCAGTGAAATCTTTAGCGGGAGGTTCTACGAGCAGTACTTC.

This clone was seen once. The chain uses TRBV6-6 and TRBJ1-5; possibly TRBD1 for D (5 bases). V lost 0 bases and J 5 bases, leaving 11 bases between the germline ends. This CDR3 comprises 15 residues. Germline V gives CDR1 MNHNY, CDR2 SVGAGI (reference sequence). The CDR3, as DNA: TGTGCCAGCAGTTACTCTGCAGGGACGGATCAGCCCCAGCATTTT. It specifies CASSYSAGTDQPQHF.

The V gene is TRBV7-2, the J gene TRBJ2-7, with D tentatively TRBD1 (6 bases). Looked up from germline, CDR1 is SGHTA and CDR2 is FQGNSA. Deletions cut 5 bases from V and 0 bases from J, with 11 bases between. CDR3 size: 14 residues. Here the CDR3 reads CASSHRVSSYEQYF. Written as DNA, the CDR3 is TGTGCCAGCAGCCACAGGGTTAGCTCCTACGAGCAGTACTTC.

This clone appeared once. The genes are TRBV28 and TRBJ1-5; D is possibly TRBD1 (5 bases). The V and J ends lost 5 bases and 0 bases respectively, with 8 bases between them. The germline V gene encodes CDR1 MDHEN and CDR2 SYDVKM. This CDR3 contains 14 residues. DNA of the CDR3: TGTGCCAGCAGTCTTGACAGTAGCAATCAGCCCCAGCATTTT. Translation gives CASSLDSSNQPQHF.